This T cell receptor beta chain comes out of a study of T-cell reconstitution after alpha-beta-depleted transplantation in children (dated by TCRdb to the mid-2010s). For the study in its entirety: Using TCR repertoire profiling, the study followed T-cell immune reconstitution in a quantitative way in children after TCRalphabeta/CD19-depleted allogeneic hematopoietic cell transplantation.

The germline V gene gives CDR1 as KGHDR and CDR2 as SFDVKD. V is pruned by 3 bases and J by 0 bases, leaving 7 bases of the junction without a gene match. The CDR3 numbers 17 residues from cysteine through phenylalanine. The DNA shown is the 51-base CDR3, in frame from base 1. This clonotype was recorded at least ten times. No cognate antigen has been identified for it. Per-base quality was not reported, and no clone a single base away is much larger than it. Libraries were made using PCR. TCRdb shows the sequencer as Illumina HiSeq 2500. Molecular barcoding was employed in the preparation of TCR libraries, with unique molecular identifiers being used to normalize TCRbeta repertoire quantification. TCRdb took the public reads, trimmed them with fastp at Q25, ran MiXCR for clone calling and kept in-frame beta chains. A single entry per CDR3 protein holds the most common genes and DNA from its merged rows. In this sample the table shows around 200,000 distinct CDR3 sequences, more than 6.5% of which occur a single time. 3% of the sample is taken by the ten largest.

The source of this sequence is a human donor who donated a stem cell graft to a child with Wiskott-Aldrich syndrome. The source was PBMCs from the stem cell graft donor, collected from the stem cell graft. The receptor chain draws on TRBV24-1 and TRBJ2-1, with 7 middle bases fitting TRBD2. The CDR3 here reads CATSDLKAGRSYNEQFF. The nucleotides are TGTGCCACCAGTGATCTCAAAGCGGGGCGCTCCTACAATGAGCAGTTCTTC.